The T cell receptor (beta chain) under discussion was sequenced for a study of shared clonotypes between healthy human individuals. Across the study: Each donor had three CD4 naive, three CD4 memory, two CD8 naive and one CD8 memory plate.

Profiled with immunoSEQ multiplex PCR; TCRdb holds only in-frame clones, not every one. The data contain roughly 2 million clones, around 95% of them singletons. Comments on this clone: Its antigen remains unidentified.

General study points: Researchers sampled blood only, noting tissue repertoires likely differ. Sharing of clonotypes among donors was expected to vary with sequencing depth. Naive CD4 clonotypes were shared across a few donors at roughly 5%.

The receptor comes from a man between 18 and 29 years old in good health. The sequencing sample was made of naive CD4+ T cells sorted from blood. As to subset: CD45RA+ positively selected.

CDR3 residues: CAWSRMTTNEKLFF. The CDR3 DNA sequence: TGTGCCTGGAGTCGGATGACAACTAATGAAAAACTGTTTTTT. The J gene is TRBJ1-4, the V gene TRBV30, with D uncertain. V lost 2 bases, J lost 0 bases, and 7 bases lay in between. Looked up from germline, CDR1 is GTSNPN and CDR2 is SVGIG (reference sequence). The CDR3 is made up of 14 amino acids.